This TCR beta chain was recovered during a study of technical replicates of blood from a few donors. Clones were sequenced by immunoSEQ multiplex PCR, and TCRdb holds only the in-frame ones, with some missing. The sample includes more than 95,000 clones, about 95% seen only once; the top ten take more than 0.2%. The CDR3 runs to 17 residues. Trimming removed 3 bases from V and 8 bases from J; junction bases left unmatched: 16. Per germline, CDR1 SGHRS and CDR2 YFSETQ. Sequencing used T cells isolated from PBMCs. The sequence derives from a human donor in good health. The V gene is TRBV5-1, the J gene TRBJ2-1; 8 bases align to TRBD1. DNA of the CDR3: TGCGCCAGCAGCTACTCCTCGGGACAGGCCCGGGGGCATGAGCAGTTCTTC. It translates to CASSYSSGQARGHEQFF.